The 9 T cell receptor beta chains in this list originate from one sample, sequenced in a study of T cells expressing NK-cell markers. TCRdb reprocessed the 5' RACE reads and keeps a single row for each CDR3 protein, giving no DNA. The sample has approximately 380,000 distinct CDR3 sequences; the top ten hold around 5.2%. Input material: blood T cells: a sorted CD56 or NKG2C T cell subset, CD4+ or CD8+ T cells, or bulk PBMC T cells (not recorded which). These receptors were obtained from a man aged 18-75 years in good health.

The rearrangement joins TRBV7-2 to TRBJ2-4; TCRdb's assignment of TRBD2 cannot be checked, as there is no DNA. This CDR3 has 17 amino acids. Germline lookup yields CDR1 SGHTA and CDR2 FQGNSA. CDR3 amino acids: CASSLALAGGPANIQYF.

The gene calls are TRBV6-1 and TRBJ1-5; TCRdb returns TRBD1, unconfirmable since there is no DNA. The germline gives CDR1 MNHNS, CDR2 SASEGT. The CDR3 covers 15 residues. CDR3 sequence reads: CASSEQGAMVQPQHF.

This chain's CDR3 is CASSLGGGRTGEQYF. V usage is TRBV12-3 or TRBV12-4 and J usage is TRBJ2-7; TCRdb returns TRBD1, unconfirmable since there is no DNA. The CDR3 loop spans 15 amino acids.

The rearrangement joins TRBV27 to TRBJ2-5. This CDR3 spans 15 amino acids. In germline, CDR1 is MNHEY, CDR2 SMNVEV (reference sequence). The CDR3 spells CASSLYGSSQETQYF.

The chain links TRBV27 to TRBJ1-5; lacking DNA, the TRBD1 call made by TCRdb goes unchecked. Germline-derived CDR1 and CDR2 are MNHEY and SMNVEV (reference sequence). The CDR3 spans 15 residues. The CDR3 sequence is CASSLVGTGNQPQHF.

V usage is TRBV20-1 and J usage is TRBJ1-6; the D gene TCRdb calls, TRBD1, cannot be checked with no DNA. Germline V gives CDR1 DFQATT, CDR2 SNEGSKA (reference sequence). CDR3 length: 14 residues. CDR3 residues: CSARGTSRGSPLHF.

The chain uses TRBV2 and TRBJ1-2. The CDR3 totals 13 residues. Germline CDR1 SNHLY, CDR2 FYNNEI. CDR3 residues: CASSQGFAGGYTF.

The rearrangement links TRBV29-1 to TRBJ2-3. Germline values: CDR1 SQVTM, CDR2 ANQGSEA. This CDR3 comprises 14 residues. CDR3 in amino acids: CSVEMGLRTDTQYF.

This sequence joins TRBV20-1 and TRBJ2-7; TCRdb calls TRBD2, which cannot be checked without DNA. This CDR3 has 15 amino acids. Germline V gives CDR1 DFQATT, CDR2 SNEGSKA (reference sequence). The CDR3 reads CSVQKEASAGYEQYF.